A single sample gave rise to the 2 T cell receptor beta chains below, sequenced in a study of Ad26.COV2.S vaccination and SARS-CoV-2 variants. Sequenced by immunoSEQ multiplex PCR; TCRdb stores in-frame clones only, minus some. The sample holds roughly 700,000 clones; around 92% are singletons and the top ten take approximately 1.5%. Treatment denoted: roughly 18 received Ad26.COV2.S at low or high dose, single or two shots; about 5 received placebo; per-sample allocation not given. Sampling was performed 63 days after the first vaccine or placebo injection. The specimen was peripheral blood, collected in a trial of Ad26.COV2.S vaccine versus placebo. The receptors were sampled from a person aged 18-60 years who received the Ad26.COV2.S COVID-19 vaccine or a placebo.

CDR3 amino acids: CASSDGGTEAFF. The CDR3 coding sequence is TGTGCCAGCAGCGACGGGGGAACTGAAGCTTTCTTT. The chain uses TRBV5-6 and TRBJ1-1, with D tentatively TRBD1 (5 bases). Germline-derived CDR1 and CDR2 are SGHDT and YYEEEE. V dropped 4 bases and J dropped 5 bases, with 9 bases sitting between them. CDR3 length: 12 residues.

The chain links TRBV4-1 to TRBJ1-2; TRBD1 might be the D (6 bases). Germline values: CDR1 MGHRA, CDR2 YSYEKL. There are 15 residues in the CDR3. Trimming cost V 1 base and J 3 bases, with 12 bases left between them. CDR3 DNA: TGCGCCAGCAGCCAAGTAACAGGGTGGGACTATGGCTACACCTTC. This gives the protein CASSQVTGWDYGYTF.